These 5 T cell receptor beta chains share one sample of origin, sequenced in a study of blood T cells in healthy people across ages. Next came a second PCR, run for about 6 to 11 cycles, which used a sample-barcoded 5' primer along with a J-beta primer mix. MiXCR, applied by TCRdb to the 5' RACE reads, yields one record per CDR3 protein. The table has 850,000 to 1,100,000 distinct CDR3 sequences, roughly two fifths seen once. Input material: blood. The receptor set was obtained from a man between 18 and 29 years old in good health.

The J gene is TRBJ1-4, the V gene TRBV9, with TRBD1 matching 7 bases. Trimming took 3 bases from V and 3 from J; bases not matched to a gene: 5. This CDR3 comprises 15 residues. Germline loops: CDR1 SGDLS, CDR2 YYNGEE. The CDR3 loop reads CASSEEGAANEKLFF. The CDR3 DNA reads as TGTGCCAGCAGCGAGGAGGGGGCTGCTAATGAAAAACTGTTTTTT. The complete variable domain, with remaining parts taken from reference TRBV9 and TRBJ1-4, reads DSGVTQTPKHLITATGQRVTLRCSPRSGDLSVYWYQQSLDQGLQFLIQYYNGEERAKGNILERFSAQQFPDLHSELNLSSLELGDSALYFCASSEEGAANEKLFFGSGTQLSVL.

The chain employs TRBV6-1 and TRBJ2-4; no reliable D call. V lost 4 bases, J lost 0 bases, and 7 bases lay in between. CDR1 MNHNS and CDR2 SASEGT come from the germline V gene. This CDR3 has 14 residues. CDR3 nucleotide sequence: TGTGCCAGCAGTGGGGTCGTAGCCAAAAACATTCAGTACTTC. As protein: CASSGVVAKNIQYF.

The rearrangement uses TRBV2 and TRBJ1-4; 10 bases line up with TRBD1. CDR1 and CDR2 from the germline V gene are SNHLY and FYNNEI. The V gene end was trimmed by 6 bases and the J gene end by 2 bases; junction bases not matched to a gene: 3. This CDR3 spans 15 amino acids. CDR3 loop: CASRRDRGTNEKLFF. The CDR3 DNA reads as TGTGCCAGCAGGCGGGACAGGGGTACTAATGAAAAACTGTTTTTT. Looking up the rest from reference TRBV2 and TRBJ1-4 gives the full variable domain: EPEVTQTPSHQVTQMGQEVILRCVPISNHLYFYWYRQILGQKVEFLVSFYNNEISEKSEIFDDQFSVERPDGSNFTLKIRSTKLEDSAMYFCASRRDRGTNEKLFFGSGTQLSVL.

The table lists this clonotype with a few counts. The V and J genes are TRBV11-2 and TRBJ1-4, with 8 bases lining up with TRBD1. The CDR3 runs to 15 residues. Unmatched junction bases numbered 5, after V lost 5 bases and J lost 3 bases. Germline V lookup: CDR1 SGHAT, CDR2 FQNNGV. CDR3 nucleotides: TGTGCCAGCAGCCGACAGGGGACGGCTAATGAAAAACTGTTTTTT. Protein product: CASSRQGTANEKLFF.

This chain connects TRBV7-2 to TRBJ2-3; D unresolved. The CDR3 totals 16 residues. V shed 3 bases and J shed 4 bases, with 17 bases lying between them. Germline CDR1 is SGHTA and CDR2 is FQGNSA. The CDR3 region has the DNA TGTGCCAGCAGCTTCCGCAGGACGGTCATCGCAGATACGCAGTATTTT. This codes for CASSFRRTVIADTQYF. Based on the CDR3 plus reference TRBV7-2 and TRBJ2-3, the full variable domain is GAGVSQSPSNKVTEKGKDVELRCDPISGHTALYWYRQSLGQGLEFLIYFQGNSAPDKSGLPSDRFSAERTGGSVSTLTIQRTQQEDSAVYLCASSFRRTVIADTQYFGPGTRLTVL.